Listed below are T cell receptor beta chains from one sample, sequenced in a study of cytomegalovirus exposure and HLA in healthy donors. Clones were read by immunoSEQ multiplex PCR, and TCRdb kept only the in-frame ones, dropping some. The table has roughly 98,000 clones, 80% to 90% seen once. Sequencing was done on a sample of PBMCs. These receptors were taken from a man between 40 and 49 years old in good health and CMV-seronegative. The CDR3 runs from the conserved cysteine through the conserved F or W. A D gene is named only where the DNA matches it firmly. Clone size is given for some rows only: seen once, a few or many times, or a class if the clone is expanded.

TRBV4-3	TRBD1	-	TRBJ1-1	TGCGCCAGCAGCCAACACGACAGGGCGTCTGAAGCTTTCTTT	CASSQHDRASEAFF
TRBV18	-	-	TRBJ2-3	TGTGCCAGCTCACGGGCGGGGCGAGACACAGATACGCAGTATTTT	CASSRAGRDTDTQYF
TRBV27	-	once	TRBJ2-5	TGTGCCAGCAGTAGGTGGGGGCCTGGGACGAATACCCAGTACTTC	CASSRWGPGTNTQYF
TRBV15	-	once	TRBJ2-7	TGTGCCACCAGGAACGACAGGTCCTCCTACGAGCAGTACTTC	CATRNDRSSYEQYF
TRBV7-2	TRBD1	-	TRBJ2-7	TGTGCCAGCAGCGAAGGGGGCTCGCCCTCCTACGAGCAGTACTTC	CASSEGGSPSYEQYF
TRBV7-3	TRBD1	-	TRBJ2-1	TGTGCCAGCAGCTTACGCTTGCAACCGGGACAGGGGATCTATGAGCAGTTCTTC	CASSLRLQPGQGIYEQFF
TRBV18	TRBD1	-	TRBJ1-1	TGTGCCAGCTCAAGCCGACAGGGGAACACTGAAGCTTTCTTT	CASSSRQGNTEAFF
TRBV7-9	TRBD2	-	TRBJ2-4	TGTGCCAGCAGCCCACCGGGACTAGCGGGGGGGCCGAACATTCAGTACTTC	CASSPPGLAGGPNIQYF
TRBV11-2	TRBD1	-	TRBJ1-2	TGTGCCAGCAGCTTAGGACTCAGGGGGCGAAACTATGGCTACACCTTC	CASSLGLRGRNYGYTF
TRBV11-2	-	-	TRBJ2-2	TGTGCCAGCAGCCCACTCGGTGACACCGGGGAGCTGTTTTTT	CASSPLGDTGELFF
TRBV30	-	-	TRBJ1-2	TGTGCCTGGACTAGACCCCAGGTCGGACTGGGTGGCTACACCTTC	CAWTRPQVGLGGYTF
TRBV10-3	-	-	TRBJ1-6	TGTGCCATCAGTGACGAGGGTCAGCAGTCACCCCTCCACTTT	CAISDEGQQSPLHF
TRBV2	TRBD1	once	TRBJ1-3	TGTGCCAGCAGTGTATCGGGACAGAGCTCTGGAAACACCATATATTTT	CASSVSGQSSGNTIYF
TRBV18	TRBD1	-	TRBJ2-7	TGTGCCAGCTCACCAAGGACAGGGGTTGTAGGGGCCGAGCAGTACTTC	CASSPRTGVVGAEQYF
TRBV27	-	-	TRBJ2-7	TGTGCCAGCAGATTAAAGGGACTGCTTTACGAGCAGTACTTC	CASRLKGLLYEQYF
TRBV7-3	-	-	TRBJ2-6	TGTGCCAGCAGCTCCCAGGGCCCTGGGGCCAACGTCCTGACTTTC	CASSSQGPGANVLTF
TRBV5-1	-	-	TRBJ2-5	TGCGCCAGCAGCTGGCGAGGACTACTCCAAGAGACCCAGTACTTC	CASSWRGLLQETQYF
TRBV5-1	TRBD1	-	TRBJ2-7	TGCGCCAGCAGCTTGGCCGTTAGGGGGCGTGGGGAGCAGTACTTC	CASSLAVRGRGEQYF
TRBV6-1	-	-	TRBJ1-5	TGTGCCAGCAGTGGAACTGAACTATATAGCAATCAGCCCCAGCATTTT	CASSGTELYSNQPQHF
TRBV6-1	TRBD1	once	TRBJ2-7	TGTGCCAGCAGTGAACACCCCTACACAGGGGGTGTCTACGAGCAGTACTTC	CASSEHPYTGGVYEQYF
TRBV6-1	TRBD1	-	TRBJ1-1	TGTGCCAGCAGTGACCCCTGGGACAGAGAAAACACTGAAGCTTTCTTT	CASSDPWDRENTEAFF
TRBV7-2	-	few	TRBJ1-5	TGTGCCAGCAGCTACAGGGATCAGCCCCAGCATTTT	CASSYRDQPQHF
TRBV19	TRBD1	-	TRBJ1-1	TGTGCCAGTAGTAGAGACAGGGGGCCCGACACTGAAGCTTTCTTT	CASSRDRGPDTEAFF
TRBV7-9	TRBD1	-	TRBJ2-7	TGTGCCAGCAGCTTGGGACAGGGAGTAGGCGAGCAGTACTTC	CASSLGQGVGEQYF
TRBV5-4	-	few	TRBJ1-1	TGTGCTTCGGGGGGAGGGACCGGGATGGACACTGAAGCTTTCTTT	CASGGGTGMDTEAFF
TRBV5-6	TRBD1	few	TRBJ1-2	TGTGCCAGCAGCGTAGGGGGCCGGGTCTATGGCTACACCTTC	CASSVGGRVYGYTF
TRBV5-1	-	-	TRBJ1-6	TGCGCCAGCAGCGAGACTACAGGGAATTCACCCCTCCACTTT	CASSETTGNSPLHF
TRBV6-5	-	-	TRBJ1-2	TGTGCCAGCAGTGGGGGGGGAGGCTACACCTTC	CASSGGGGYTF
TRBV5-6	-	-	TRBJ2-7	TGTGCCAGCAGCTTATCATTTAGGGGTTTAAACTACGAGCAGTACTTC	CASSLSFRGLNYEQYF
TRBV5-5	-	few	TRBJ2-5	TGTGCCAGCAGCGGGGCCCTAGCGTACCAAGAGACCCAGTACTTC	CASSGALAYQETQYF
TRBV11-2	-	-	TRBJ2-7	TGTGCCAGCAGCTTAGACCCAGGGAAGCCCTACGAGCAGTACTTC	CASSLDPGKPYEQYF
TRBV30	TRBD1	-	TRBJ2-7	TGTGCCTGGAGTCCAGAGACGACAGGGGGCGAGCAGTACTTC	CAWSPETTGGEQYF
TRBV18	-	-	TRBJ2-2	TGTGCCAGCTCACCAAGGCGCGGAGACTCCACCGGGGAGCTGTTTTTT	CASSPRRGDSTGELFF
TRBV6-6	-	-	TRBJ2-5	TGTGCCAGCAGTTACTCTCGCAGAAGGGAGCAAGAGACCCAGTACTTC	CASSYSRRREQETQYF
TRBV19	-	-	TRBJ1-6	TGTGCCAGTAGTCCTCCGGGCCCCAAGGACATTGGACCCCTCCACTTT	CASSPPGPKDIGPLHF
TRBV28	-	few	TRBJ1-2	TGTGCCAGCATACCCGGCGGGCAGGCGCCTAACTATGGCTACACCTTC	CASIPGGQAPNYGYTF
TRBV7-9	-	-	TRBJ1-1	TGTTCCAGCAGTCCCTACCCCGTGGGGGCGAACACTGAAGCTTTCTTT	CSSSPYPVGANTEAFF
TRBV10-3	TRBD2	-	TRBJ2-3	TGTGCCATCGGCGAGCGGGGGGACACAGATACGCAGTATTTT	CAIGERGDTDTQYF
TRBV5-1	-	-	TRBJ2-3	TGCGCCAGCAGCCCGGACACGACCACAGATACGCAGTATTTT	CASSPDTTTDTQYF
TRBV27	-	few	TRBJ2-7	TGTGCCAGCAGTTTTACTCCGCAGGCAAAATACTACGAGCAGTACTTC	CASSFTPQAKYYEQYF
TRBV18	-	-	TRBJ2-5	TGTGCCAGCTCCCTCCAAGAGACCCAGTACTTC	CASSLQETQYF
TRBV6-5	TRBD2	-	TRBJ2-5	TGTGCCAGCAGAACGGGGGGGGCTGAGACCCAGTACTTC	CASRTGGAETQYF
TRBV5-1	-	-	TRBJ1-6	TGCGCCAGCAGCTTGGCCTTCAGGAATTCACCCCTCCACTTT	CASSLAFRNSPLHF
TRBV25-1	-	-	TRBJ1-6	TGTGCCAGCAGTGACACCCCCCCAGGGGTGGATTCACCCCTCCACTTT	CASSDTPPGVDSPLHF
TRBV7-8	TRBD1	-	TRBJ1-6	TGTGCCAGCAGCTCGGGACAGGGGAATTCACCCCTCCACTTT	CASSSGQGNSPLHF
TRBV18	TRBD1	-	TRBJ2-7	TGTGCCAGCTCACGACAGGGTGACGAGCAGTACTTC	CASSRQGDEQYF
TRBV9	-	-	TRBJ1-1	TGTGCCAGCAGCGTTCAGGATACGAAAGCAGCTTTCTTT	CASSVQDTKAAFF
TRBV5-4	-	few	TRBJ1-1	TGTGCCAGCAGCTTGGACTGGGGGCAACAAAGTGAAGCTTTCTTT	CASSLDWGQQSEAFF
TRBV5-4	-	few	TRBJ2-5	TGTGCCAGCAGCTTGGTGGCAGAAGAGACCCAGTACTTC	CASSLVAEETQYF
TRBV5-1	-	-	TRBJ1-4	TGCGCCAGCAGCTCAGGGGTGGCGGTAAATGAAAAACTGTTTTTT	CASSSGVAVNEKLFF
TRBV15	-	-	TRBJ1-4	TGTGCCACCGGGACAAGGGGTGAAAAACTGTTTTTT	CATGTRGEKLFF
TRBV5-8	TRBD1	-	TRBJ2-5	TGTGCCAGCACCCGGAGGGGCAGGGGGCTTCAAGAGACCCAGTACTTC	CASTRRGRGLQETQYF
TRBV7-3	TRBD2	-	TRBJ2-3	TGTGCCAGCAGCTTAATGGGCGGGGGGGCGACAGATACGCAGTATTTT	CASSLMGGGATDTQYF
TRBV6-5	-	-	TRBJ1-6	TGTGCCAGCAACAACGGGAATTCACCCCTCCACTTT	CASNNGNSPLHF